These 7 T cell receptor beta chains were all obtained from the same sample, sequenced in a study of cytomegalovirus exposure and HLA in healthy donors. The PCR employed 60 Vbeta primers together with 13 Jbeta primers. The method was immunoSEQ multiplex PCR; TCRdb's version includes in-frame clones alone and lacks a portion of them. Of more than 75,000 clones in the sample, around 89% were seen once. The sequenced sample consisted of PBMCs. Source of these receptors: a man aged 18 to 35 in good health and CMV-seronegative.

The chain joins TRBV7-2 to TRBJ2-2; 15 bases line up with TRBD2. Germline CDR1 SGHTA, CDR2 FQGNSA. V dropped 1 base and J dropped 8; count of bases not matched to a gene: 5. CDR3 size: 17 residues. The CDR3 region is CASSLGGLAGGLGELFF. The DNA for the CDR3 is TGTGCCAGCAGCTTAGGTGGACTAGCGGGAGGGTTAGGGGAGCTGTTTTTT.

The chain joins TRBV7-9 to TRBJ1-3; D is unresolved. The germline V and J ends were trimmed by 9 bases and 4 bases, with 19 bases remaining between them. Germline-derived CDR1 and CDR2 are SEHNR and FQNEAQ (reference sequence). There are 15 residues in the CDR3. CDR3 in DNA: TGTGCCAGTCACTTTCTCTCACCAGCGGGAAACACCATATATTTT. Amino acid sequence: CASHFLSPAGNTIYF.

This chain joins TRBV9 and TRBJ2-1, with TRBD2 matching over 7 bases. With V trimmed by 4 bases and J by 13 bases, 11 bases remained unmatched. The V gene's germline CDR1 is SGDLS and CDR2 YYNGEE. CDR3 length equals 13 residues. The CDR3 nucleotides are TGTGCCAGCAGCTCCGGCGGGGGAACCCTCCAGTTCTTC. This sequence encodes CASSSGGGTLQFF.

The chain has TRBV28 and TRBJ1-2, with a tentative D call TRBD1 (6 bases). V was cut by 6 bases and J by 0 bases, with 8 bases left in between. Germline V gene sequence: CDR1 MDHEN, CDR2 SYDVKM. CDR3 length equals 13 residues. The DNA of the CDR3 is TGTGCCAGCAGGGGGGCTGCTAACTATGGCTACACCTTC. Protein product: CASRGAANYGYTF.

The chain employs TRBV27 and TRBJ2-7; 12 nucleotides agree with TRBD1. The germline gives CDR1 MNHEY, CDR2 SMNVEV (reference sequence). V lost 4 bases to trimming and J lost 0 bases; unmatched junction nucleotides: 4. This CDR3 spans 16 amino acids. Here the CDR3 DNA reads TGTGCCAGCAGTTCTCCGGGACAGGGGGCCTCCTACGAGCAGTACTTC. Translating it yields CASSSPGQGASYEQYF.

CDR3: CASRPGTIGSNEQFF. The CDR3, as DNA: TGTGCCAGCAGGCCCGGGACTATCGGGTCCAATGAGCAGTTCTTC. V usage is TRBV6-1 and J usage is TRBJ2-1; TRBD2 aligns across 7 bases. Germline lookup yields CDR1 MNHNS and CDR2 SASEGT. The CDR3 loop spans 15 amino acids. Germline trimming cut 6 bases from V and 6 bases from J; bases unmatched to any gene: 11.

CDR3 sequence: CSFWQNTEAFF. The CDR3 DNA sequence: TGCAGTTTCTGGCAGAACACTGAAGCTTTCTTT. The chain carries TRBV20-1 and TRBJ1-1, with unresolved D. V was clipped by 8 bases and J by 1 base, with 8 bases between them. The CDR3 is 11 residues long. CDR1 DFQATT and CDR2 SNEGSKA come from the germline V gene (reference sequence).